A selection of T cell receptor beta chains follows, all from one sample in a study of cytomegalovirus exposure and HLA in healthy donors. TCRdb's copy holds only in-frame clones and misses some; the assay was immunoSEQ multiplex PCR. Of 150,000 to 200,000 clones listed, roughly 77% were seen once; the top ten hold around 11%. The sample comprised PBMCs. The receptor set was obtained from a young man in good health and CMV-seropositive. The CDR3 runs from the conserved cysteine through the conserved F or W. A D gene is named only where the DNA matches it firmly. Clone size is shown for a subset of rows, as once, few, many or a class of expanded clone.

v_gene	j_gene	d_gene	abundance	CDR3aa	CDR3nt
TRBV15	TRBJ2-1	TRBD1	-	CATRAKIGQGGGKGLNEQFF	TGTGCCACCAGAGCGAAGATTGGACAGGGGGGCGGGAAGGGCTTGAATGAGCAGTTCTTC
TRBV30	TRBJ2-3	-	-	CAWKDRLVRGDTQYF	TGTGCCTGGAAGGATCGGTTAGTCCGAGGAGATACGCAGTATTTT
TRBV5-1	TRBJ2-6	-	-	CASSLVPSSQPGANVLTF	TGCGCCAGCAGCTTGGTTCCGAGTTCGCAACCTGGGGCCAACGTCCTGACTTTC
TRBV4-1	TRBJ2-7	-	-	CASSAAGSDEQYF	TGCGCCAGCAGCGCCGCAGGGTCGGACGAGCAGTACTTC
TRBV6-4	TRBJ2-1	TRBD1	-	CASSETGDEQFF	TGTGCCAGCAGTGAGACAGGGGATGAGCAGTTCTTC
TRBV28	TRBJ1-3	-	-	CASRAGGRTIYF	TGTGCCAGCCGAGCGGGGGGCCGGACCATATATTTT
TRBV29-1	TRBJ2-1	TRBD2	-	CSAKKAGGSYNEQFF	TGCAGTGCTAAAAAAGCGGGAGGCTCCTACAATGAGCAGTTCTTC
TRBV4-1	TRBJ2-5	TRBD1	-	CASSQRQGAGETQYF	TGCGCCAGCAGCCAACGACAGGGGGCAGGTGAGACCCAGTACTTC
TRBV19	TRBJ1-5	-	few	CASSIPGEDFYSNQPQHF	TGTGCCAGTAGTATCCCCGGAGAGGATTTCTATAGCAATCAGCCCCAGCATTTT
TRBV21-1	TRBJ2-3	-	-	CASSSPGGRASTDTQYF	TGTGCCAGCAGCAGTCCAGGGGGACGTGCTAGCACAGATACGCAGTATTTT
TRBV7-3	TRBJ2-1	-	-	CASSSDETGNEQFF	TGTGCCAGCAGCTCCGACGAGACTGGGAATGAGCAGTTCTTC
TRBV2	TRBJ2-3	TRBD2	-	CASGEGKDTQYF	TGTGCCAGCGGGGAGGGAAAAGATACGCAGTATTTT
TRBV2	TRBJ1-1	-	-	CASSGPIRRLNAEAFF	TGTGCCAGCAGTGGTCCTATCAGGAGGCTAAACGCTGAAGCTTTCTTT
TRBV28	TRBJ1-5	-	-	CASIQGGRQPQHF	TGTGCCAGCATTCAAGGAGGGCGTCAGCCCCAGCATTTT
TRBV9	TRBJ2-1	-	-	CASSIDGTPRNEQFF	TGTGCCAGCAGCATAGACGGGACTCCTAGGAATGAGCAGTTCTTC
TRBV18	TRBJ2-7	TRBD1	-	CASSPIGWDSPSYEQYF	TGTGCCAGCTCACCAATTGGCTGGGACAGCCCCTCCTACGAGCAGTACTTC
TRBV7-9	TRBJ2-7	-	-	CASSQGGGSSYEQYF	TGTGCCAGCAGCCAAGGAGGAGGGAGCTCCTACGAGCAGTACTTC
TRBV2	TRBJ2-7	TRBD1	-	CASSGQGVYEQYF	TGTGCCAGCAGCGGACAGGGGGTATACGAGCAGTACTTC
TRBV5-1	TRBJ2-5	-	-	CASSLDRTTGSQYF	TGCGCCAGCAGCTTGGACCGAACCACAGGGTCCCAGTACTTC
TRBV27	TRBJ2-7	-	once	CASSFTVRDEQYF	TGTGCCAGCAGTTTCACGGTCAGGGACGAGCAGTACTTC
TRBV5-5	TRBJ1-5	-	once	CASSRGHFQPQHF	TGTGCCAGCAGCCGGGGTCACTTTCAGCCCCAGCATTTT
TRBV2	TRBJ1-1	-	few	CASKTPNTEAFF	TGTGCCAGCAAGACACCGAACACTGAAGCTTTCTTT
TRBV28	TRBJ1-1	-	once	CASSLFGRSTRGWAFF	TGTGCCAGCAGTTTATTCGGACGCAGCACCCGAGGGTGGGCTTTCTTT
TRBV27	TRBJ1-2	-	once	CASSQFNYGYTF	TGTGCCAGCAGTCAGTTTAACTATGGCTACACCTTC
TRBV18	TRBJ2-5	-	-	CASSLQGYGETQYF	TGTGCCAGCTCACTCCAGGGGTATGGGGAGACCCAGTACTTC
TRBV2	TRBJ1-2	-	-	CASSVGSGPLYGYTF	TGTGCCAGCAGTGTAGGCTCAGGGCCCCTCTATGGCTACACCTTC
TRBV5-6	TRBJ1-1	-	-	CASSFFQVGTEAFF	TGTGCCAGCAGCTTCTTCCAGGTCGGCACTGAAGCTTTCTTT
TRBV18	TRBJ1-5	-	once	CASSRDISNQPQHF	TGTGCCAGCTCTCGGGACATTAGCAATCAGCCCCAGCATTTT
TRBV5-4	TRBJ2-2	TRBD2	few	CASSTRSGSTGELFF	TGTGCCAGCAGCACTCGTAGCGGGAGTACCGGGGAGCTGTTTTTT
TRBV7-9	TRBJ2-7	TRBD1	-	CASSLIQGAWSYEQYF	TGTGCCAGCAGCTTAATTCAGGGGGCCTGGTCCTACGAGCAGTACTTC
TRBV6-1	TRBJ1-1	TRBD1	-	CASSTGAGDTEAFF	TGTGCCAGCAGTACAGGGGCTGGCGACACTGAAGCTTTCTTT
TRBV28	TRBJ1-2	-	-	CASSHDNRDHYGYTF	TGTGCCAGCAGTCACGATAACAGGGACCACTATGGCTACACCTTC
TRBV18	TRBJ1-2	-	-	CASSPGEYYGYTF	TGTGCCAGCTCACCCGGAGAGTACTATGGCTACACCTTC
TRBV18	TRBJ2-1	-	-	CASSPQESGKGRNEQFF	TGTGCCAGCTCACCACAGGAATCAGGGAAGGGGCGGAATGAGCAGTTCTTC
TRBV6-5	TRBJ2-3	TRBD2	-	CASTPSGSPDTQYF	TGTGCCAGCACTCCCAGCGGGAGCCCAGATACGCAGTATTTT
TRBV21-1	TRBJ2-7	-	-	CARKRDAKKYF	TGTGCCAGGAAGCGGGACGCTAAAAAGTACTTC